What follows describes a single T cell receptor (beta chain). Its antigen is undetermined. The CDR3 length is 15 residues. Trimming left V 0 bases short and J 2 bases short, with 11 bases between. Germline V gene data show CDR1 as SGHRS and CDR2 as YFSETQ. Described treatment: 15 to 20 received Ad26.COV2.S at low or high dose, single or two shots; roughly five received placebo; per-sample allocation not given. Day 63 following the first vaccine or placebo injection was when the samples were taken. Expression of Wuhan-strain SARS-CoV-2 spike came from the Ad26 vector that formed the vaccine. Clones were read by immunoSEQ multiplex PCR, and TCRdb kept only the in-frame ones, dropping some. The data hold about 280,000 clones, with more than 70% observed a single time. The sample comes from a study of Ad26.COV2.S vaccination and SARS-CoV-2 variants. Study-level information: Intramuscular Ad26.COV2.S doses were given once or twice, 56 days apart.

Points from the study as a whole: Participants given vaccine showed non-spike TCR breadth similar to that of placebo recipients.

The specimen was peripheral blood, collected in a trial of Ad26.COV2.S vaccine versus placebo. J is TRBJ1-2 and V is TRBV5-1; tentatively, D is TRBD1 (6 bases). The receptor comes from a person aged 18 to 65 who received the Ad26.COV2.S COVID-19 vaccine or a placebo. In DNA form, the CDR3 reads TGCGCCAGCAGCTTGGTCGGGGGGCAAAACTATGGCTACACCTTC. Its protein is CASSLVGGQNYGYTF.